This T cell receptor (beta chain) was obtained from a study of response to subunit inactivated influenza vaccine. TCRdb fed the RT-PCR reads into MiXCR, producing one record per CDR3 protein. The table includes 500,000 to 600,000 distinct CDR3 sequences, 7.6% detected once. CDR1 is SGHRS and CDR2 is YFSETQ in the germline V gene. CDR3 length: 16 amino acids. Trimming removed 4 bases from V and 6 bases from J; junction bases left unmatched: 7. Concerning this clonotype itself: What it binds is unknown.

The study's findings and limits: T cells newly recruited by each seasonal influenza vaccination are few, the authors suggested.

The sequencing here drew on PBMCs from blood, taken around 2 years after vaccination. The receptor was isolated from a man between 50 and 75 years old who received an inactivated influenza vaccine. The gene calls are TRBV5-1 and TRBJ2-5; TRBD2 agrees at 15 bases. In DNA, the CDR3 is TGCGCCAGCAGCACTGGACTAGCGGGAGGGCCTCAGACCCAGTACTTC. Amino acids: CASSTGLAGGPQTQYF.